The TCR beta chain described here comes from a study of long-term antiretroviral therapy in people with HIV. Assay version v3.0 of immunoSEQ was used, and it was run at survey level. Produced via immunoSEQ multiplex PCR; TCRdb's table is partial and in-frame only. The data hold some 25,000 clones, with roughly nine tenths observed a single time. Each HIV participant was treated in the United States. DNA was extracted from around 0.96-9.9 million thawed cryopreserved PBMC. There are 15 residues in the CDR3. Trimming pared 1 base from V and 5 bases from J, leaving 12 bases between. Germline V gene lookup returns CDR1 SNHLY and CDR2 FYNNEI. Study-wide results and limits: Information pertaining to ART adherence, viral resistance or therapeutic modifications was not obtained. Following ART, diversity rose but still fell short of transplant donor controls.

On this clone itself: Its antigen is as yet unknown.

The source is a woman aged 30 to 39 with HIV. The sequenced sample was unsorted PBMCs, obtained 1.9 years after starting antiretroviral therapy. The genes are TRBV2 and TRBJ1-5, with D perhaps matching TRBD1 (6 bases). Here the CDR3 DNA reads TGTGCCAGCAGTGAAGTCGGGCAGGGGTATCAGCCCCAGCATTTT. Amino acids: CASSEVGQGYQPQHF.